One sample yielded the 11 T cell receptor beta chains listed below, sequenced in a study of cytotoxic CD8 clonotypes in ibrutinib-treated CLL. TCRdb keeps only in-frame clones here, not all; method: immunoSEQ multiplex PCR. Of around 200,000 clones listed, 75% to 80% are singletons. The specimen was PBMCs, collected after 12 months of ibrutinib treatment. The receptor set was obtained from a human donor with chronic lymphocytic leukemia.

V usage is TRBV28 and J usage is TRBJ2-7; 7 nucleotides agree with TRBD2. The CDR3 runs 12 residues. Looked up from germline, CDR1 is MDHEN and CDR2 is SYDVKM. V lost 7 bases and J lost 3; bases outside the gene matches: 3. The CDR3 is CASMERDYEQYF. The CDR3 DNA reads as TGTGCCAGCATGGAGCGGGACTACGAGCAGTACTTC.

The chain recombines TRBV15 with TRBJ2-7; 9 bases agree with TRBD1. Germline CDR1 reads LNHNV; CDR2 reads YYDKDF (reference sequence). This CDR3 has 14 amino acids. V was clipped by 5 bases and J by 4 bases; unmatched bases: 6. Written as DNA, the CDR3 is TGTGCCACCAGCCCGCGACAGGGGGTGTACGAGCAGTACTTC. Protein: CATSPRQGVYEQYF.

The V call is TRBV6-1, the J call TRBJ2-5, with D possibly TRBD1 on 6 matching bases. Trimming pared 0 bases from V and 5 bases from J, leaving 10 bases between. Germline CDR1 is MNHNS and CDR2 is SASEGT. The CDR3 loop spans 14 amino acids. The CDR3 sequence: CASSEAGGYETQYF. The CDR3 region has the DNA TGTGCCAGCAGTGAAGCAGGGGGATACGAGACCCAGTACTTC.

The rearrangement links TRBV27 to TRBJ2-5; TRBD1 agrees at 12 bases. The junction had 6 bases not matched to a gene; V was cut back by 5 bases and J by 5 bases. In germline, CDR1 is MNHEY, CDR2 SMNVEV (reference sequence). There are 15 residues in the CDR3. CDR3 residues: CASSPGTGGFETQYF. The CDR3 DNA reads TGTGCCAGCAGTCCGGGGACAGGGGGCTTTGAGACCCAGTACTTC.

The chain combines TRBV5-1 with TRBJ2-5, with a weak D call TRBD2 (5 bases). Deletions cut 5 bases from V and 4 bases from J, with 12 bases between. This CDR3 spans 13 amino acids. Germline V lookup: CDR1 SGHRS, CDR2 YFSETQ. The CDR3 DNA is TGCGCCAGCAGGGTCGGGGTCCGAGAGACCCAGTACTTC. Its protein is CASRVGVRETQYF.

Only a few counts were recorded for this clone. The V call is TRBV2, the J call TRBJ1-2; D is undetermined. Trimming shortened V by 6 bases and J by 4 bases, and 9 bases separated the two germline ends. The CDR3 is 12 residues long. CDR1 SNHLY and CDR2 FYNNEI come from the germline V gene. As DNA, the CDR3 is TGTGCCAGCAGGATAACGGTCTATGGCTACACCTTC. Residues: CASRITVYGYTF. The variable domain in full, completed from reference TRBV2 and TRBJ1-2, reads EPEVTQTPSHQVTQMGQEVILRCVPISNHLYFYWYRQILGQKVEFLVSFYNNEISEKSEIFDDQFSVERPDGSNFTLKIRSTKLEDSAMYFCASRITVYGYTFGSGTRLTVV.

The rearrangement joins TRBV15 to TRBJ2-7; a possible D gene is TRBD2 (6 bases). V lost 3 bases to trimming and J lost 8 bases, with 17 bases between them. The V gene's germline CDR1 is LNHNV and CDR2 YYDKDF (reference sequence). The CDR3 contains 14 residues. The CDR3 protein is CATSRVQTSRKQYF. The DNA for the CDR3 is TGTGCCACCAGCAGGGTACAGACTAGTCGGAAGCAGTACTTC.

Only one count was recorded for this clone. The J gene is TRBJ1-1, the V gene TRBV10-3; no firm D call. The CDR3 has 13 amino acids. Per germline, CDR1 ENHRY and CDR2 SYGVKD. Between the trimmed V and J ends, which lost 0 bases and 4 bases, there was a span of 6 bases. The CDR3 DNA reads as TGTGCCATCAGTGAGTCGTTCGGCACTGAAGCTTTCTTT. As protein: CAISESFGTEAFF.

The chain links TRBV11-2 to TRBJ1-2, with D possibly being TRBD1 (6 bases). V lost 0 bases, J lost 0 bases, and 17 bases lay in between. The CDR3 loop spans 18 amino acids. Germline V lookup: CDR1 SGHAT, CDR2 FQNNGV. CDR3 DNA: TGTGCCAGCAGCTTAGATCTAGGGGCAGGGGCTACTAACTATGGCTACACCTTC. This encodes CASSLDLGAGATNYGYTF.

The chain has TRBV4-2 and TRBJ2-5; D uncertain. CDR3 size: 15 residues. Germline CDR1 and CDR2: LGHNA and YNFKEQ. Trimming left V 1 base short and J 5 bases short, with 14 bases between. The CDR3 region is CASSQGFGDSETQYF. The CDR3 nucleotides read TGTGCCAGCAGCCAAGGCTTTGGGGATAGCGAGACCCAGTACTTC.

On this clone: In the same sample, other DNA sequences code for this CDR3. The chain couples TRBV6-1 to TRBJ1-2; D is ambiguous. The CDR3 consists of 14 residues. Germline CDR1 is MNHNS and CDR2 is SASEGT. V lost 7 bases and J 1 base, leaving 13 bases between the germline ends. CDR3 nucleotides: TGTGCCAGCACCCGGAGCGGGGTTAACTATGGCTACACCTTC. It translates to CASTRSGVNYGYTF.